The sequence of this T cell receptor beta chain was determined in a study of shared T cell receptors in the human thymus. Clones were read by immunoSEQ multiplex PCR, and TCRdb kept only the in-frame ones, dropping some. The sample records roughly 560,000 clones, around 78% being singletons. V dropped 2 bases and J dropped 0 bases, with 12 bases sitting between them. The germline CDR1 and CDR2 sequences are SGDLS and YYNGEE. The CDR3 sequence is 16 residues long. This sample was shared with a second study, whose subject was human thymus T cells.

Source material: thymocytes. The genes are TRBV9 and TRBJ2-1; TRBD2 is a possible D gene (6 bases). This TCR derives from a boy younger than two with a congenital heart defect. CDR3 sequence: CASSVLVGGSYNEQFF. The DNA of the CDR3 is TGTGCCAGCAGCGTCCTAGTCGGGGGCTCCTACAATGAGCAGTTCTTC.